What follows describes a single T cell receptor (beta chain). This entry comes from a study of blood T cell repertoires in COVID-19. The wider study: PBMCs, B-cell-depleted T cells, or T cells were the source of the cDNA or gDNA that made up the material.

Data came from immunoSEQ multiplex PCR; TCRdb stores just in-frame clones and leaves some out. The sample carries around 340,000 clones, 86% recorded once. The origin of this receptor is a woman aged 60-75 years with COVID-19, enrolled during active disease. The sample taken for sequencing was peripheral blood.

The CDR3, as DNA: TGTGCCAGCAGTAGCTACGCGGGGACAGCTAACGGCTACACCTTC. As protein: CASSSYAGTANGYTF. The V gene is TRBV6-6, the J gene TRBJ1-2; TRBD1 matches at 7 bases. The germline gives CDR1 MNHNY, CDR2 SVGAGI (reference sequence). The CDR3 extends over 15 amino acids. Trimming removed 5 bases from V and 8 bases from J; junction bases left unmatched: 14.